These 16 T cell receptor beta chains originate from one sample sequenced in a study of blood T cells in healthy people across ages. Combining a sample-barcoded 5' primer with a J-beta primer mix, a second PCR ran for roughly 7 to 12 cycles. Each CDR3 protein is one row after TCRdb ran MiXCR on the 5' RACE reads. The profile shows hundreds of thousands of distinct CDR3 sequences, 45% to 70% of them singletons. The source material was blood. These receptors were obtained from a man aged 35 to 55 in good health.

The chain has TRBV27 and TRBJ2-5; D is possibly TRBD2 (6 bases). The V end was cut by 5 bases, the J end by 4 bases, with 14 bases between. This CDR3 is built from 14 residues. Germline lookup yields CDR1 MNHEY and CDR2 SMNVEV (reference sequence). The CDR3 coding sequence is TGTGCCAGCAGTCCTGCGGGAATAAGAGAGACCCAGTACTTC. Translation: CASSPAGIRETQYF.

This CDR3 is CASKQIYEQYF. In DNA form, the CDR3 reads TGTGCCAGCAAACAGATATACGAGCAGTACTTC. The chain combines TRBV2 with TRBJ2-7; no clear D gene. CDR3 size: 11 residues. The V end was cut by 7 bases, the J end by 4 bases, with 8 bases between. CDR1 and CDR2 from the germline V gene are SNHLY and FYNNEI.

This chain uses TRBV29-1 with TRBJ1-2, with D perhaps TRBD1 (6 bases). Looked up from germline, CDR1 is SQVTM and CDR2 is ANQGSEA. The CDR3 covers 14 residues. V lost 2 bases and J 6 bases, leaving 16 bases between the germline ends. For the CDR3, the DNA is TGCAGCGTTGAACCAGGGTGGGGGGCCGATGGCTACACCTTC. This encodes CSVEPGWGADGYTF.

V is TRBV9 and J is TRBJ2-7; D unclear. Germline CDR1 and CDR2: SGDLS and YYNGEE. V lost 0 bases and J lost 2, with 9 bases in between. This CDR3 has 14 residues. CDR3 sequence: CASSVGEPTYEQYF. The CDR3 nucleotides are TGTGCCAGCAGCGTAGGGGAACCGACCTACGAGCAGTACTTC. Using reference TRBV9 and TRBJ2-7 for the parts outside the CDR3, the full variable domain is DSGVTQTPKHLITATGQRVTLRCSPRSGDLSVYWYQQSLDQGLQFLIQYYNGEERAKGNILERFSAQQFPDLHSELNLSSLELGDSALYFCASSVGEPTYEQYFGPGTRLTVT.

A few counts support this clonotype. V usage is TRBV28 and J usage is TRBJ2-3, with 12 bases identical to TRBD1. V was clipped by 5 bases and J by 4 bases; unmatched bases: 4. Germline assignment: CDR1 MDHEN and CDR2 SYDVKM. The CDR3 extends over 15 amino acids. The CDR3 loop is CASSPGTGGPDTQYF. CDR3 nucleotides: TGTGCCAGCAGTCCCGGGACAGGGGGCCCAGATACGCAGTATTTT.

The rearrangement uses TRBV5-1 and TRBJ2-1, with 8 bases that match TRBD1. The germline gives CDR1 SGHRS, CDR2 YFSETQ. Germline trimming cut 2 bases from V and 8 bases from J; bases unmatched to any gene: 12. CDR3 size: 16 residues. The CDR3 spells CASSFTEDRALYEQFF. The CDR3 DNA reads TGCGCCAGCAGCTTCACAGAGGACAGGGCGCTCTATGAGCAGTTCTTC.

The chain joins TRBV7-2 to TRBJ2-3; D remains unclear. This CDR3 comprises 12 residues. V was cut by 6 bases and J by 8 bases, with 12 bases left in between. Looked up from germline, CDR1 is SGHTA and CDR2 is FQGNSA. The CDR3 loop reads CASSDPLSTQYF. The CDR3 region has the DNA TGTGCCAGCAGTGACCCTTTGAGTACGCAGTATTTT.

This chain joins TRBV6-1 and TRBJ1-2; TRBD1 matches at 10 bases. J lost 5 bases, V lost 6 bases, and 6 bases had no gene match. Germline V gene sequence: CDR1 MNHNS, CDR2 SASEGT. The CDR3 has 14 amino acids. CDR3 region: CASSKDRGDYGYTF. As DNA, the CDR3 is TGTGCCAGCAGCAAGGACAGGGGGGATTATGGCTACACCTTC.

The V call is TRBV27, the J call TRBJ2-7; D is unresolved. The J call may be faulty, since TRBJ2-5 better matches the DNA end. CDR1 is MNHEY, CDR2 SMNVEV, per germline (reference sequence). This CDR3 region has 16 residues. The chain's CDR3 is CASSLSNRVDGETQYF. CDR3 sequence (DNA): TGTGCCAGCAGTTTATCGAATAGGGTAGACGGTGAGACCCAGTACTTC.

This clonotype was observed at least ten times. The J gene is TRBJ2-7, the V gene TRBV29-1; D gene unclear. Looked up from germline, CDR1 is SQVTM and CDR2 is ANQGSEA. The CDR3 is made up of 11 amino acids. The V end lost 3 bases, the J end lost 3 bases, and 6 bases lay between the germline ends. The CDR3 protein is CSVEDSYEQYF. CDR3 bases: TGCAGCGTTGAGGATAGCTACGAGCAGTACTTC.

The V and J genes are TRBV6-1 and TRBJ2-7; a possible D gene is TRBD1 (6 bases). V lost 9 bases and J lost 8, with 14 bases in between. The CDR3 totals 11 residues. Per the germline V gene, CDR1 is MNHNS and CDR2 is SASEGT. The CDR3 region is CASIQGGQQYF. DNA for the CDR3: TGTGCCAGTATACAAGGGGGACAGCAGTACTTC.

The chain combines TRBV7-3 with TRBJ2-3; D may be TRBD2 (5 bases). Germline assignment: CDR1 SGHTA and CDR2 FQGTGA. CDR3 length: 14 residues. The V gene lost 4 bases and the J gene lost 4 bases, with 12 bases spanning the gap. CDR3 nucleotide sequence: TGTGCCAGCAGCTCCATCCCGGGGTCAGATACGCAGTATTTT. Translating gives CASSSIPGSDTQYF.

This clonotype was observed at least ten times. DNA for the CDR3: TGTGCCAGCAGCTTAGAAGGGACTAGCGGGAGGTTCGAGCAGTACTTC. Protein product: CASSLEGTSGRFEQYF. This sequence joins TRBV7-2 and TRBJ2-7, with 15 bases aligning to TRBD2. Per germline, CDR1 SGHTA and CDR2 FQGNSA. V lost 1 base to trimming and J lost 6 bases; unmatched junction nucleotides: 4. The CDR3 has 16 amino acids.

Of note for this clonotype: One end of the junction does not line up with germline, which may come from a read error. J is TRBJ2-1 and V is TRBV28; the match to TRBD2 covers 13 bases. The CDR3 runs 16 residues. The germline V gene encodes CDR1 MDHEN and CDR2 SYDVKM. The CDR3 region is CVSSQWTSGGYNEQFF. For the CDR3, the DNA is TGTGTCAGCAGTCAATGGACTAGCGGGGGCTACAATGAGCAGTTCTTC.

This rearrangement joins TRBV7-2 to TRBJ2-4; TRBD2 might be the D (7 bases). The germline V gene encodes CDR1 SGHTA and CDR2 FQGNSA. This CDR3 comprises 14 residues. V was pared by 5 bases and J by 8 bases, with 16 bases between. The CDR3 reads CASSPEGGRDIQYF. Written as DNA, the CDR3 is TGTGCCAGCAGCCCCGAAGGGGGGAGGGACATTCAGTACTTC.

As for this clonotype: A much larger clone is a single base away; this may be a read error. CDR3 residues: CASSLGGSRRQQYF. In nucleotides, the CDR3 is TGTGCCAGCAGCTTAGGAGGAAGCAGGAGGCAACAGTACTTC. The chain joins TRBV7-9 to TRBJ2-5, with D possibly matching TRBD2 (5 bases). The V gene's germline CDR1 is SEHNR and CDR2 FQNEAQ (reference sequence). CDR3 length: 14 residues. V dropped 1 base and J dropped 11 bases, with 17 bases sitting between them.